This TCR beta chain stems from a study of graft-versus-host responses after intestinal transplantation. Points on this clone: What it binds is not known.

Repertoires were generated with immunoSEQ multiplex PCR, while TCRdb's copy carries only in-frame clones and drops some. The data hold 75,000 to 100,000 clones, with 85% to 95% observed a single time. Looked up from germline, CDR1 is SGHAT and CDR2 is FQNNGV. The CDR3 has 15 amino acids. Trimming shortened V by 8 bases and J by 2 bases, and 18 bases separated the two germline ends. This specimen consisted of unstimulated CD8+ T cells sorted from spleen or lymph node cells, obtained before intestinal transplant. The chain uses TRBV11-2 and TRBJ2-5, with D maybe TRBD2 (5 bases). This TCR was sampled from a human donor who received an intestinal transplant. Written as DNA, the CDR3 is TGTGCCAGCTGGGGAGAAGCTCCCCTACAAGAGACCCAGTACTTC. Residues: CASWGEAPLQETQYF.